Each of the 16 T cell receptor beta chains below was sequenced from the same sample in a study of human T cells and chemical hapten exposure. MiXCR, run by TCRdb on the RACE reads, gives a single entry per CDR3 protein. The data show tens of thousands of distinct CDR3 sequences, 10% to 12% seen once. Time point noted: patch test 3, about 24 weeks after DPC sensitization. The treatment here: therapeutic diphenylcyclopropenone sensitization with weekly scalp DPC. This material consisted of whole blood, taken in connection with sensitization to the hapten diphenylcyclopropenone (DPC). These receptors came from a woman in her 50s with alopecia areata. Some clones in this sample may be carry-over from other donors' samples.

The chain has TRBV6-5 and TRBJ2-7; perhaps TRBD2 as D (6 bases). CDR1 is MNHEY and CDR2 is SVGAGI in the germline V gene. Trimming took 3 bases from V and 0 from J, leaving 18 bases between them. The CDR3 is 17 amino acids. CDR3 nucleotides: TGTGCCAGCAGTTATGGGGCGGGAAGAATTAGCTCCTACGAGCAGTACTTC. Protein: CASSYGAGRISSYEQYF.

A few counts support this clonotype. The rearrangement uses TRBV11-3 and TRBJ2-5; TRBD1 agrees at 10 bases. Germline V gives CDR1 SGHNT, CDR2 YENEEA. The CDR3 contains 12 residues. The V and J ends lost 4 bases and 10 bases, in that order; junction bases with no gene match: 3. The CDR3 coding sequence is TGTGCCAGCAGCTCGGGACAGGGGTACCAGTACTTC. Its translation: CASSSGQGYQYF. The full variable domain, rest sourced from reference TRBV11-3 and TRBJ2-5, is EAGVVQSPRYKIIEKKQPVAFWCNPISGHNTLYWYLQNLGQGPELLIRYENEEAVDDSQLPKDRFSAERLKGVDSTLKIQPAELGDSAVYLCASSSGQGYQYFGPGTRLLVL.

In the case of this clonotype: A clone one base away is much larger, so this may be a read error. The rearrangement links TRBV7-2 to TRBJ2-1; D ambiguous. The V and J ends lost 5 bases and 0 bases respectively, with 11 bases between them. CDR1 is SGHTA, CDR2 FQGNSA, per germline. The CDR3 totals 15 residues. CDR3 DNA sequence: TGTGCCAGCAGCAGCAGCTATCCCTCCTACAATGAGCAGTTCTTC. It yields the protein CASSSSYPSYNEQFF.

This clonotype was detected many times. This sequence joins TRBV20-1 and TRBJ2-3; D call uncertain. The CDR3 extends over 14 amino acids. V lost 2 bases and J lost 4, with 13 bases in between. Germline CDR1 is DFQATT and CDR2 is SNEGSKA (reference sequence). CDR3: CSARFLGTADTQYF. The CDR3 bases are TGCAGTGCTAGATTCCTAGGTACCGCAGATACGCAGTATTTT.

At least ten counts were recorded for this clonotype. The gene calls are TRBV25-1 and TRBJ2-4; D not resolved. V shed 4 bases and J shed 2 bases, with 3 bases lying between them. Germline CDR1 reads MGHDK; CDR2 reads SYGVNS. This CDR3 has 12 residues. The CDR3 DNA sequence: TGTGCCAGCAGTGTCTCCAAAAACATTCAGTACTTC. It encodes CASSVSKNIQYF. The whole variable domain, filled in from reference TRBV25-1 and TRBJ2-4, reads EADIYQTPRYLVIGTGKKITLECSQTMGHDKMYWYQQDPGMELHLIHYSYGVNSTEKGDLSSESTVSRIRTEHFPLTLESARPSHTSQYLCASSVSKNIQYFGAGTRLSVL.

In its sample, this clonotype was seen many times. The gene calls are TRBV19 and TRBJ2-7; D assignment may be TRBD1 or TRBD2 (5 bases each). The V gene lost 1 base and the J gene lost 3 bases, with 13 bases spanning the gap. The CDR3 contains 15 residues. Germline values: CDR1 LNHDA, CDR2 SQIVND (reference sequence). For the CDR3, the DNA is TGTGCCAGTAGTATAGTACGGGGCCCCGGCTACGAGCAGTACTTC. As protein: CASSIVRGPGYEQYF.

This clonotype was seen many times. The chain recombines TRBV29-1 with TRBJ2-7; the D gene is possibly TRBD2 (6 bases). The CDR3 is 11 residues long. From germline, CDR1 is SQVTM and CDR2 ANQGSEA. Trimming removed 8 bases at V and 7 bases at J, with 15 bases between. CDR3 region: CSSRDAGEQYF. In DNA form, the CDR3 reads TGCAGCTCCCGGGACGCGGGGGAGCAGTACTTC.

The rearrangement uses TRBV14 and TRBJ2-1; D is possibly TRBD2 (5 bases). Germline loops: CDR1 SGHDN, CDR2 FVKESK. CDR3 size: 15 residues. V lost 4 bases, J lost 9 bases, and 19 bases lay in between. CDR3 DNA: TGTGCCAGCAGCCGCGGACGTAATCGGGAAGGTGAGCAGTTCTTC. Translation: CASSRGRNREGEQFF.

V gene TRBV29-1 combines with J gene TRBJ1-2; 9 bases agree with TRBD1. CDR1 is SQVTM and CDR2 is ANQGSEA in the germline V gene. The CDR3 contains 13 residues. Losses at the gene ends were 6 bases for V and 7 bases for J; bases not matched to a gene: 9. The CDR3 bases are TGCAGCGTGGGGGACAGGGTTAATGGTGGCTACACCTTC. Encoded protein: CSVGDRVNGGYTF. The variable domain in full, with the rest retrieved from reference TRBV29-1 and TRBJ1-2, is SAVISQKPSRDICQRGTSLTIQCQVDSQVTMMFWYRQQPGQSLTLIATANQGSEATYESGFVIDKFPISRPNLTFSTLTVSNMSPEDSSIYLCSVGDRVNGGYTFGSGTRLTVV.

V is TRBV12-5 and J is TRBJ1-2; unclear D gene. Germline V gene sequence: CDR1 LGHNT, CDR2 FRNRAP. The V and J ends lost 1 base and 3 bases respectively, with 15 bases between them. This CDR3 region has 16 residues. The CDR3 is CASGLASSSVYYGYTF. The CDR3 nucleotides read TGTGCTAGTGGTTTGGCATCAAGTTCGGTTTACTATGGCTACACCTTC.

This clonotype showed up many times. The chain combines TRBV4-2 with TRBJ2-3; D could derive from TRBD1 or TRBD2 (5 bases each). The germline V and J ends were trimmed by 4 bases and 5 bases, with 19 bases remaining between them. Looked up from germline, CDR1 is LGHNA and CDR2 is YNFKEQ. The CDR3 loop spans 16 amino acids. The CDR3 loop is CASSPSGTLGGDTQYF. DNA for the CDR3: TGTGCCAGCAGCCCGTCCGGGACCCTAGGAGGAGATACGCAGTATTTT.

Many counts were recorded for this clonotype. This chain joins TRBV7-6 and TRBJ1-2; 7 nucleotides agree with TRBD1. The germline CDR1 and CDR2 sequences are SGHVS and FNYEAQ. The CDR3 is made up of 14 amino acids. V shed 5 bases and J 4 bases; nucleotides not matched to a gene: 7. The CDR3 DNA is TGTGCCAGCAGCCCCCGACAGGGCGGCTATGGCTACACCTTC. Its protein product is CASSPRQGGYGYTF.

This clonotype was recorded many times. The V call is TRBV5-1, the J call TRBJ2-1, with 12 positions matching TRBD2. Germline CDR1 is SGHRS and CDR2 is YFSETQ. The J segment lost 7 bases and the V segment lost 3 bases, leaving 5 bases of the junction unmatched. The length of the CDR3 is 15 residues. The CDR3 bases are TGCGCCAGCAGCTCCACCGGGACTAGCGGGAATGAGCAGTTCTTC. Its translation: CASSSTGTSGNEQFF.

This clonotype was recorded a few times. The V call is TRBV20-1, the J call TRBJ2-7, with 7 bases matching TRBD1. The V segment lost 5 bases and the J segment 2 bases; nucleotides outside the gene matches: 6. This CDR3 has 13 amino acids. Germline values: CDR1 DFQATT, CDR2 SNEGSKA (reference sequence). CDR3 loop: CSALTGNAYEQYF. Here the CDR3 DNA reads TGCAGTGCTCTGACAGGGAACGCCTACGAGCAGTACTTC.

This clonotype was seen ten or more times. CDR3 coding DNA: TGTGCCAGCAGCTTAGTCTCGGCAGGGGCAAGCTCCTACAATGAGCAGTTCTTC. Its protein product is CASSLVSAGASSYNEQFF. The chain joins TRBV7-2 to TRBJ2-1, with D possibly being TRBD1 (6 bases). The CDR3 is 18 amino acids. The V end was cut by 1 base, the J end by 0 bases, with 16 bases between. The germline V gene has CDR1 SGHTA and CDR2 FQGNSA.

This clonotype was observed a handful of times. This chain uses TRBV20-1 with TRBJ1-1; 7 positions match TRBD1. Germline CDR1 DFQATT, CDR2 SNEGSKA (reference sequence). After removal of 3 bases from V and 0 bases from J, the junction contained 4 bases not matched to a gene. The CDR3 runs to 14 residues. The CDR3 region is CSARGDRMNTEAFF. CDR3 nucleotide sequence: TGCAGTGCTAGGGGGGACAGAATGAACACTGAAGCTTTCTTT.